This TCR beta chain was sequenced during a study of human T cells and chemical hapten exposure. Described time point: healthy volunteer bleed at 6 weeks. Total RNA came from unfractionated whole blood. About this clonotype: A read error is possible here, since a much larger clone lies one base away.

Per germline, CDR1 SEHNR and CDR2 FQNEAQ (reference sequence). V was shortened by 8 bases and J by 4 bases, with 7 bases between the two germline ends. The CDR3 runs to 11 residues. Authors' methods: Ranging from roughly 23,224 to 750,000, TCR counts per sample had a median value of roughly 96,000. Using its own MiXCR run on the RACE reads, TCRdb lists one record per CDR3 protein. The V and J calls, along with clone size, are taken from TCRdb and not from the paper's own processing. The data show 75,000 to 80,000 distinct CDR3 sequences, 8.5% to 9.5% seen once. The sequencing sample was made of whole blood. The clonotype comes from a female donor in good health. Some clones in this sample may be carry-over from other donors' samples. The chain uses TRBV7-9 and TRBJ2-3; D not resolved. CDR3 coding DNA: TGTGCCAGCGAGGTCGCAGATACGCAGTATTTT. It yields the protein CASEVADTQYF. Drawing the rest from reference TRBV7-9 and TRBJ2-3, the complete variable domain is DTGVSQNPRHKITKRGQNVTFRCDPISEHNRLYWYRQTLGQGPEFLTYFQNEAQLEKSRLLSDRFSAERPKGSFSTLEIQRTEQGDSAMYLCASEVADTQYFGPGTRLTVL.